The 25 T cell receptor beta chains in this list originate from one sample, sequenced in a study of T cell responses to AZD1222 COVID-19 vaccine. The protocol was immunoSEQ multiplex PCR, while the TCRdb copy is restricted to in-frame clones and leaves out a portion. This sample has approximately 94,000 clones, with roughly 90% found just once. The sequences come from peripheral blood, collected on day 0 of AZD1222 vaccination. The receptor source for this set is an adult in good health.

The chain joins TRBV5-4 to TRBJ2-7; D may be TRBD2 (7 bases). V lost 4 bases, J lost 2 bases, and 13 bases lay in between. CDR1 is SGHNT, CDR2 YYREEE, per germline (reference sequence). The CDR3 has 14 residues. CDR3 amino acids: CASSGGAGAYEQYF. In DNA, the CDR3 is TGTGCCAGCAGCGGGGGGGCGGGGGCCTACGAGCAGTACTTC.

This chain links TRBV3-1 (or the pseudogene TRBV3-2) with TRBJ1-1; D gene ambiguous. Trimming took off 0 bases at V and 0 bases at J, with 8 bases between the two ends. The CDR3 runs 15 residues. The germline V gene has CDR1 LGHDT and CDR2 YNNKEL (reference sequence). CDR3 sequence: CASSQEGSMNTEAFF. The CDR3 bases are TGTGCCAGCAGCCAAGAAGGCTCAATGAACACTGAAGCTTTCTTT.

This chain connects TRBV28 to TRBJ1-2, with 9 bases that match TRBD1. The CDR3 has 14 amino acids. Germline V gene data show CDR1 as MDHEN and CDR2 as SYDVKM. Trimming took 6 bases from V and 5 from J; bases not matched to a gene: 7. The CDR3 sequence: CASSSGTGRYGYTF. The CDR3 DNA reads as TGTGCCAGCAGCTCCGGGACAGGGCGTTATGGCTACACCTTC.

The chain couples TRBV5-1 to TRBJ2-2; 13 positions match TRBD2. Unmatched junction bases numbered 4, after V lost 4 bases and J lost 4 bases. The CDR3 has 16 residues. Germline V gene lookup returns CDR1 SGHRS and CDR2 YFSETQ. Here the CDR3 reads CASSPRTSGSTGELFF. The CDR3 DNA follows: TGCGCCAGCAGCCCTAGGACTAGCGGGAGCACCGGGGAGCTGTTTTTT.

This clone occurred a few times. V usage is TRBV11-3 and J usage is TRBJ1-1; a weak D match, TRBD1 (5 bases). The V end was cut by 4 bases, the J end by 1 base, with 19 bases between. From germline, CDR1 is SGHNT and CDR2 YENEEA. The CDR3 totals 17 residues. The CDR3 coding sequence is TGTGCCAGCAGCTCCGGAGTCGTGGTGGGGGGGAACACTGAAGCTTTCTTT. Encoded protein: CASSSGVVVGGNTEAFF.

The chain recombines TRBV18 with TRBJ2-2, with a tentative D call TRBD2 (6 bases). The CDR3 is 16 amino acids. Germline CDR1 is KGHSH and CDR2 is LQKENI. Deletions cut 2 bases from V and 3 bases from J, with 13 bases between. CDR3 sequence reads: CASSPAGRGDTGELFF. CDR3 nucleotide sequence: TGTGCCAGCTCACCAGCCGGGAGAGGGGACACCGGGGAGCTGTTTTTT.

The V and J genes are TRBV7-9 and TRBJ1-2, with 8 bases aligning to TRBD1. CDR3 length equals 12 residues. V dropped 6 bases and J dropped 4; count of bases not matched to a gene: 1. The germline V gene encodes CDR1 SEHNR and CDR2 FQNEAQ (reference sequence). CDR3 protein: CASRQGGYGYTF. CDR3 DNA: TGTGCCAGCAGACAGGGGGGCTATGGCTACACCTTC.

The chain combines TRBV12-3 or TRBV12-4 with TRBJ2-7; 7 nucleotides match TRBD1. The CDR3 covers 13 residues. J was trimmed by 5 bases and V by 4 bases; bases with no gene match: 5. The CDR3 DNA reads TGTGCCAGCAGTTACAGGGGTAAGAACGAGCAGTACTTC. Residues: CASSYRGKNEQYF.

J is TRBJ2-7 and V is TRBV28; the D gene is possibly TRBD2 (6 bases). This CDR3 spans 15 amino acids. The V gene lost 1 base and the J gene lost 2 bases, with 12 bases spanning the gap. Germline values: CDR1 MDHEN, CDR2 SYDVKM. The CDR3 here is CASSLSSGETYEQYF. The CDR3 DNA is TGTGCCAGCAGTTTATCTTCGGGGGAAACCTACGAGCAGTACTTC.

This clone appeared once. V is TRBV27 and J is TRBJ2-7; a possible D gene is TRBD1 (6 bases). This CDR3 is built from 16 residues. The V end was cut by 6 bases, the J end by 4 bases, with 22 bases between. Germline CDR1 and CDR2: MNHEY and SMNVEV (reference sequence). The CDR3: CASRNAGASVSYEQYF. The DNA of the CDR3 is TGTGCCAGCAGGAACGCAGGGGCCTCCGTCTCATACGAGCAGTACTTC.

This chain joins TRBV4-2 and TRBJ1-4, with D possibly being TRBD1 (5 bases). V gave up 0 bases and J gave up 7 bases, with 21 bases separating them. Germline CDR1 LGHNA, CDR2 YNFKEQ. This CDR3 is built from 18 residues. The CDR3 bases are TGTGCCAGCAGCCAAGACCCAACTTCCTATGACAGCTTTGAAAAACTGTTTTTT. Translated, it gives CASSQDPTSYDSFEKLFF.

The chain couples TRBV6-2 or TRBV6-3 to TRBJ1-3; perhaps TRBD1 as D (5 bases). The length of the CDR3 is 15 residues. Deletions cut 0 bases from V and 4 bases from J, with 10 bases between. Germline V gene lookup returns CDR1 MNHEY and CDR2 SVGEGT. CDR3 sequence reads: CASSYSRGLGNTIYF. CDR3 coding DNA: TGTGCCAGCAGTTACTCCCGGGGCCTCGGAAACACCATATATTTT.

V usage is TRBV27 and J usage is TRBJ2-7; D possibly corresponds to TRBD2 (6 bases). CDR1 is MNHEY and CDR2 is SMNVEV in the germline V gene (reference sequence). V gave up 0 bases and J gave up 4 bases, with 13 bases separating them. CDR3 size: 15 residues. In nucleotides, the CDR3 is TGTGCCAGCAGTTTATCCCACGGGGGATTATACGAGCAGTACTTC. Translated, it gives CASSLSHGGLYEQYF.

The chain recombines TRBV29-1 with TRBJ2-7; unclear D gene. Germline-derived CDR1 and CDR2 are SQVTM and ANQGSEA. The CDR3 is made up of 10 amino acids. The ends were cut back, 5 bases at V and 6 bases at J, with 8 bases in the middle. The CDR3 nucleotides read TGCAGCGTTCTCCTTGGCGAGCAGTACTTC. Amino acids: CSVLLGEQYF.

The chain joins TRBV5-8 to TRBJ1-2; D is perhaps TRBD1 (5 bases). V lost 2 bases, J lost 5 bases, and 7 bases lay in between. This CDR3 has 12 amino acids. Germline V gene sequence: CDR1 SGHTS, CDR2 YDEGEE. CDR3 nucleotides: TGTGCCAGCAGCTTATCAGGGTATGGCTACACCTTC. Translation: CASSLSGYGYTF.

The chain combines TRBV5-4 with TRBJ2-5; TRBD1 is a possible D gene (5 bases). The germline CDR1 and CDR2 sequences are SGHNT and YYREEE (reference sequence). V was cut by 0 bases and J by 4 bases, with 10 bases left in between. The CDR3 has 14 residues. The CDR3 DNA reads TGTGCCAGCAGCTTGGACAGCCAGGGAGAGACCCAGTACTTC. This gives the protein CASSLDSQGETQYF.

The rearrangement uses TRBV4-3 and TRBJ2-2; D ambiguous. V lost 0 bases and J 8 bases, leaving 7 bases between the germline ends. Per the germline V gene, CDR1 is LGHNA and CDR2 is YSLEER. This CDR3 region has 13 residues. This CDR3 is CASSQDRAGELFF. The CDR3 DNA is TGCGCCAGCAGCCAAGATCGGGCGGGGGAGCTGTTTTTT.

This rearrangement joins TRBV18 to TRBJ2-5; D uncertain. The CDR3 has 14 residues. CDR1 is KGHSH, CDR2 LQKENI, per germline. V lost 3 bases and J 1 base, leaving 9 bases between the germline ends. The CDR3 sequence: CASSPLDGQETQYF. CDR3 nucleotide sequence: TGTGCCAGCTCACCTCTCGATGGCCAAGAGACCCAGTACTTC.

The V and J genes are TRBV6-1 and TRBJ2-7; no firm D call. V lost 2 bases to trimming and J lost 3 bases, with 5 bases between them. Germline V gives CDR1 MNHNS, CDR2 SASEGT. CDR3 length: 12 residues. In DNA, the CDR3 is TGTGCCAGCAGTGAATTAAGCTACGAGCAGTACTTC. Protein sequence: CASSELSYEQYF.

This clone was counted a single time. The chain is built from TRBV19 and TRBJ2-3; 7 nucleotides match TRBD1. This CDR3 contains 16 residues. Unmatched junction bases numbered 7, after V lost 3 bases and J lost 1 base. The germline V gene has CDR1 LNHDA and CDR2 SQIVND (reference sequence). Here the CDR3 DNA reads TGTGCCAGTAGTATCGGTGACAGGGCGGGCACAGATACGCAGTATTTT. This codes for CASSIGDRAGTDTQYF.

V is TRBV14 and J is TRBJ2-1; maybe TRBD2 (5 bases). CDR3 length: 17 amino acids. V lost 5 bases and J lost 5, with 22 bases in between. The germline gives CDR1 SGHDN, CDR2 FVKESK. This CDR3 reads CASSANLWRSKDNEQFF. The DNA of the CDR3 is TGTGCCAGCAGCGCCAATCTCTGGAGGTCCAAAGACAATGAGCAGTTCTTC.

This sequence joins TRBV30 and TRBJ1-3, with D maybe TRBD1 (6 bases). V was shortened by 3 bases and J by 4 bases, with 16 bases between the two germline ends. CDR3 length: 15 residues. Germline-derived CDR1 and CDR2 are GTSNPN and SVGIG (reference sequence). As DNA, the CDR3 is TGTGCCTGGAGAGTTTCAGGGGCGGGAGGAAACACCATATATTTT. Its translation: CAWRVSGAGGNTIYF.

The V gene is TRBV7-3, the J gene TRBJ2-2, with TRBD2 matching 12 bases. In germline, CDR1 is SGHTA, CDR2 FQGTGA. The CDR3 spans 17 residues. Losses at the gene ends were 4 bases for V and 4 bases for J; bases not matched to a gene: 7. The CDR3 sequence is CASSSLTSGRGTGELFF. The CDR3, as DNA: TGTGCCAGCAGCTCCCTGACTAGCGGGAGAGGCACCGGGGAGCTGTTTTTT.

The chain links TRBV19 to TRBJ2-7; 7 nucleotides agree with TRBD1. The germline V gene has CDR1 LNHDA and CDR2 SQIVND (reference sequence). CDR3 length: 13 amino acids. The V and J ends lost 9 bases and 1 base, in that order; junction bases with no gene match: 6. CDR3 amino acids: CASRGTDSYEQYF. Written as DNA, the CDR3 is TGTGCCAGCCGAGGGACAGATTCCTACGAGCAGTACTTC.

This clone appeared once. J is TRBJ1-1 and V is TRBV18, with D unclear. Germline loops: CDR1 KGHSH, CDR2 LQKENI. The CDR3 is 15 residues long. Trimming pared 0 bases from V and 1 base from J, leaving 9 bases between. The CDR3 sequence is CASSPPFSRNTEAFF. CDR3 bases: TGTGCCAGCTCACCACCGTTTTCCCGGAACACTGAAGCTTTCTTT.